This is a list of T cell receptor beta chains from one sample in a study of vaccination effects on CD4 cells after COVID-19. Repertoires were generated with immunoSEQ multiplex PCR, while TCRdb's copy carries only in-frame clones and drops some. The table has roughly 42,000 clones, 55% to 75% seen once. These receptors have no known antigen. The material was CD4+ T cells from PBMCs cultured with HCoV-OC43 spike peptides, obtained before COVID-19 vaccination. Receptor source: a human donor who received a COVID-19 vaccine. CDR3s include the opening cysteine and the closing phenylalanine or tryptophan. Fields, in order: CDR3 DNA, CDR3 protein, D gene, J gene, clone size, V gene, CDR3 length. The D gene is left open where the match is weak. A clone size is listed for some rows: how often the clone was seen (once, few, many), or a class if it is expanded.

DNA: TGTGCCAGCAGTCTAGATGTTAATTCACCCCTCCACTTT; CDR3: CASSLDVNSPLHF; D: NA; J: TRBJ1-6; size: NA; V: TRBV3-1/TRBV3-2; length: 13
DNA: TGTGCCAGCAGTTTAGGCTCTACCTACGAGCAGTACTTC; CDR3: CASSLGSTYEQYF; D: NA; J: TRBJ2-7; size: NA; V: TRBV12-3/TRBV12-4; length: 13
DNA: TGCGCCAGCAGCTTGCGGGAGTGGTACAATGAGCAGTTCTTC; CDR3: CASSLREWYNEQFF; D: NA; J: TRBJ2-1; size: NA; V: TRBV5-1; length: 14
DNA: TGTGCCAGCAGCCGGGGGGGACTAGCGGGCACCGGGGAGCTGTTTTTT; CDR3: CASSRGGLAGTGELFF; D: TRBD2; J: TRBJ2-2; size: NA; V: TRBV3-1/TRBV3-2; length: 16
DNA: TGTGCCAGCAGTTACGGACGATACAATGAGCAGTTCTTC; CDR3: CASSYGRYNEQFF; D: NA; J: TRBJ2-1; size: NA; V: TRBV6-2/TRBV6-3; length: 13
DNA: TGTGCCAGCAGCTTGTCGCTGTCACTACTGCTAGAAGAGACCCAGTACTTC; CDR3: CASSLSLSLLLEETQYF; D: NA; J: TRBJ2-5; size: NA; V: TRBV5-6; length: 17
DNA: TGTGCCAGTAAGTCATCTTACAGCTCCTACGAGCAGTACTTC; CDR3: CASKSSYSSYEQYF; D: NA; J: TRBJ2-7; size: NA; V: TRBV19; length: 14
DNA: TGCGCCAGCAGCCGCCCCGGGACAAAGGGCACTGAAGCTTTCTTT; CDR3: CASSRPGTKGTEAFF; D: NA; J: TRBJ1-1; size: NA; V: TRBV5-1; length: 15
DNA: TGCAGCGTGTTCGACCCAAGCAAGGGCTACACCTTC; CDR3: CSVFDPSKGYTF; D: NA; J: TRBJ1-2; size: NA; V: TRBV29-1; length: 12
DNA: TGTGCCAGCAGCCCTAAAAGGCGGGGGCAGGGCTTGACTAATGAAAAACTGTTTTTT; CDR3: CASSPKRRGQGLTNEKLFF; D: NA; J: TRBJ1-4; size: NA; V: TRBV7-9; length: 19
DNA: TGTGCCAGCAGCCGTAATACAGGGGGCATACTGAACACTGAAGCTTTCTTT; CDR3: CASSRNTGGILNTEAFF; D: NA; J: TRBJ1-1; size: NA; V: TRBV12-1; length: 17
DNA: TGCGCCAGCAGCCTCGCCCAGGGTTCTACGGATGGCTACACCTTC; CDR3: CASSLAQGSTDGYTF; D: NA; J: TRBJ1-2; size: NA; V: TRBV4-3; length: 15
DNA: TGCGCCAGCAGCTTGGGAGGATTGGTCACTGAAGCTTTCTTT; CDR3: CASSLGGLVTEAFF; D: NA; J: TRBJ1-1; size: NA; V: TRBV5-1; length: 14
DNA: TGTGCCAGCAGCCAAGGATCGGGCGGGTCCAGCTCCTACGAGCAGTACTTC; CDR3: CASSQGSGGSSSYEQYF; D: NA; J: TRBJ2-7; size: few; V: TRBV3-1/TRBV3-2; length: 17
DNA: TGCGCCAGCAGCCAGGCCATAGCCGACTACTACGAGCAGTACTTC; CDR3: CASSQAIADYYEQYF; D: NA; J: TRBJ2-7; size: NA; V: TRBV4-1; length: 15
DNA: TGTGCCAGCAGGGGGAAAGCTTCCTTAAACTATGGCTACACCTTC; CDR3: CASRGKASLNYGYTF; D: NA; J: TRBJ1-2; size: NA; V: TRBV6-5; length: 15
DNA: TGTGCCAGCAGCCACGGACAGGCGAACACTGAAGCTTTCTTT; CDR3: CASSHGQANTEAFF; D: TRBD1; J: TRBJ1-1; size: many; V: TRBV3-1/TRBV3-2; length: 14
DNA: TGTGCCAGCAGCCCCGAAATAGCGGGGGGGTACAATGAGCAGTTCTTC; CDR3: CASSPEIAGGYNEQFF; D: TRBD2; J: TRBJ2-1; size: NA; V: TRBV11-2; length: 16
DNA: TGTGCCAGTACCTCGGGACAGGGCCCCTACGAGCAGTACTTC; CDR3: CASTSGQGPYEQYF; D: TRBD1; J: TRBJ2-7; size: few; V: TRBV19; length: 14
DNA: TGTGCCAGCAGTGGGCCCAATAGCGGGAGCGTGAATACGCAGTATTTT; CDR3: CASSGPNSGSVNTQYF; D: TRBD2; J: TRBJ2-3; size: NA; V: TRBV27; length: 16
DNA: TGTGCCAGCAGCTTAAGGCCGGTCTATTCACCCCTCCACTTT; CDR3: CASSLRPVYSPLHF; D: NA; J: TRBJ1-6; size: NA; V: TRBV7-8; length: 14
DNA: TGTGCCAGCGGGGGACATACTGGCGCCGGGGAGCTGTTTTTT; CDR3: CASGGHTGAGELFF; D: NA; J: TRBJ2-2; size: NA; V: TRBV3-1/TRBV3-2; length: 14
DNA: TGTGCCAGCAGCCAGGGACTAGGGGACTACGAGCAGTACTTC; CDR3: CASSQGLGDYEQYF; D: TRBD2; J: TRBJ2-7; size: once; V: TRBV4-2; length: 14
DNA: TGTGCCAGCAGAGACAGGGTAAAGAACACTGAAGCTTTCTTT; CDR3: CASRDRVKNTEAFF; D: NA; J: TRBJ1-1; size: NA; V: TRBV21-1; length: 14
DNA: TGCGCCAGCAGCCGGGACAGGACTACCACAGATACGCAGTATTTT; CDR3: CASSRDRTTTDTQYF; D: TRBD1; J: TRBJ2-3; size: NA; V: TRBV5-1; length: 15
DNA: TGTGCCAGCAGGTGGGGTCAAACTTATGGCTACACCTTC; CDR3: CASRWGQTYGYTF; D: NA; J: TRBJ1-2; size: few; V: TRBV6-5; length: 13
DNA: TGTGCCAGCAGCCTTGTTCGGGGGAACACTGAAGCTTTCTTT; CDR3: CASSLVRGNTEAFF; D: NA; J: TRBJ1-1; size: few; V: TRBV6-5; length: 14
DNA: TGTGCCAGCAGTGTGTTCCCCACCAACCATCAGCCCCAGCATTTT; CDR3: CASSVFPTNHQPQHF; D: NA; J: TRBJ1-5; size: NA; V: TRBV2; length: 15
DNA: TGTGCCAGCAGGTACAGGGCGGAGGGAGATACGCAGTATTTT; CDR3: CASRYRAEGDTQYF; D: NA; J: TRBJ2-3; size: few; V: TRBV2; length: 14
DNA: TGCGCCAGCAGCTTGGGGCAGAAGGATCCCCTCCACTTT; CDR3: CASSLGQKDPLHF; D: NA; J: TRBJ1-6; size: few; V: TRBV5-1; length: 13
DNA: TGTGCCAGCAGCTCCCAGGGTCGCACTGAAGCTTTCTTT; CDR3: CASSSQGRTEAFF; D: NA; J: TRBJ1-1; size: NA; V: TRBV7-2; length: 13
DNA: TGCGCCAGCAGCTTGAGGCTAGCGGGAGGTTCCGCGAACACCGGGGAGCTGTTTTTT; CDR3: CASSLRLAGGSANTGELFF; D: TRBD2; J: TRBJ2-2; size: few; V: TRBV5-1; length: 19
DNA: TGTGCCAGCAGCCAAGAGGGAGGCAGGAACACAGATACGCAGTATTTT; CDR3: CASSQEGGRNTDTQYF; D: NA; J: TRBJ2-3; size: NA; V: TRBV4-2; length: 16
DNA: TGTGCCAGCAGTGAGGAGGTTCAGCCCCAGCATTTT; CDR3: CASSEEVQPQHF; D: NA; J: TRBJ1-5; size: few; V: TRBV2; length: 12
DNA: TGTGCCACTCGCCCTGGAAGGAATGAGCAGTTCTTC; CDR3: CATRPGRNEQFF; D: NA; J: TRBJ2-1; size: NA; V: TRBV19; length: 12
DNA: TGTGCCAGCAAAACCGGGACAGGGGGAGTCCAGCAGTTCTTC; CDR3: CASKTGTGGVQQFF; D: TRBD1; J: TRBJ2-1; size: NA; V: TRBV2; length: 14
DNA: TGTGCCAGCAGTCGTCGGACTAGCGGGATGGGGCAGGGGACCCAGTACTTC; CDR3: CASSRRTSGMGQGTQYF; D: TRBD2; J: TRBJ2-5; size: NA; V: TRBV28; length: 17
DNA: TGCGCCAGCAGCCAAGTTAGCGGGCGCTACACAGATACGCAGTATTTT; CDR3: CASSQVSGRYTDTQYF; D: TRBD2; J: TRBJ2-3; size: NA; V: TRBV4-3; length: 16
DNA: TGCGCCAGCAGCCAAGAAGGGACTAGAGGATCCTACGAGCAGTACTTC; CDR3: CASSQEGTRGSYEQYF; D: TRBD2; J: TRBJ2-7; size: NA; V: TRBV4-3; length: 16
DNA: TGCGCCAGCAGTGAGGCTTCGCTGTTTTTCGGAAACATTCAGTACTTC; CDR3: CASSEASLFFGNIQYF; D: NA; J: TRBJ2-4; size: NA; V: TRBV10-2; length: 16
DNA: TGTGCCAGCTCACCCGGGACGCCACCCGGGGAGACCCAGTACTTC; CDR3: CASSPGTPPGETQYF; D: NA; J: TRBJ2-5; size: NA; V: TRBV18; length: 15
DNA: TGTGCCGGGACGGGGGAGCGGGGGTCCTACGAGCAGTACTTC; CDR3: CAGTGERGSYEQYF; D: TRBD2; J: TRBJ2-7; size: NA; V: TRBV30; length: 14
DNA: TGTGCCAGCAGCTCCGGCGGGGGAGACAGGGCAGCCTCTGGAAACACCATATATTTT; CDR3: CASSSGGGDRAASGNTIYF; D: TRBD1; J: TRBJ1-3; size: few; V: TRBV7-9; length: 19
DNA: TGTGCCAGCAGTGAAGTACTGGGGTCCTCTGGAAACACCATATATTTT; CDR3: CASSEVLGSSGNTIYF; D: NA; J: TRBJ1-3; size: NA; V: TRBV6-1; length: 16
DNA: TGTGCCAGCAGTGACGGACGGGCCTCTGGAAACACCATATATTTT; CDR3: CASSDGRASGNTIYF; D: NA; J: TRBJ1-3; size: NA; V: TRBV6-1; length: 15
DNA: TGTGCCAGCAGCCAAGGCGATCAAGGAGCTTTCTTT; CDR3: CASSQGDQGAFF; D: NA; J: TRBJ1-1; size: NA; V: TRBV3-1/TRBV3-2; length: 12
DNA: TGTGCCAGCAGGACCCTAAGGGGCGAGCAGTACTTC; CDR3: CASRTLRGEQYF; D: NA; J: TRBJ2-7; size: NA; V: TRBV6-5; length: 12
DNA: TGTGCCAGCAGCTTGGGGGGGGTTTACGAGCAGTACTTC; CDR3: CASSLGGVYEQYF; D: NA; J: TRBJ2-7; size: NA; V: TRBV5-6; length: 13
DNA: TGTGCCAGCCTCCTGGACAGGGGAAATTCACCCCTCCACTTT; CDR3: CASLLDRGNSPLHF; D: TRBD1; J: TRBJ1-6; size: NA; V: TRBV2; length: 14
DNA: TGTGCCAGCAGCTTAGATTCAACAGGGCCAAATTATGGCTACACCTTC; CDR3: CASSLDSTGPNYGYTF; D: NA; J: TRBJ1-2; size: few; V: TRBV5-4; length: 16
DNA: TGTGCCAGCACCCTCTCTAGCGGGGTAGCCAAAAACATTCAGTACTTC; CDR3: CASTLSSGVAKNIQYF; D: TRBD2; J: TRBJ2-4; size: NA; V: TRBV3-1/TRBV3-2; length: 16
DNA: TGTGCCAGCAGCTCACAGGGGACTGGAAACACCATATATTTT; CDR3: CASSSQGTGNTIYF; D: TRBD1; J: TRBJ1-3; size: NA; V: TRBV11-2; length: 14
DNA: TGTGCCAGCAGCTTCCTTAGGGAGCTGTTTTTT; CDR3: CASSFLRELFF; D: NA; J: TRBJ2-2; size: NA; V: TRBV5-6; length: 11
DNA: TGTGCCAGCAGTGAAAGACAGGGCGTACCTTATGGCTACACCTTC; CDR3: CASSERQGVPYGYTF; D: TRBD1; J: TRBJ1-2; size: few; V: TRBV6-1; length: 15
DNA: TGTGCCAGCAGCCTGGGTCAGATCATCGGCGAGCAGTACTTC; CDR3: CASSLGQIIGEQYF; D: NA; J: TRBJ2-7; size: NA; V: TRBV3-1/TRBV3-2; length: 14
DNA: TGTGCCAGCAGCGCCCGGGGGACTCCGAACACCGGGGAGCTGTTTTTT; CDR3: CASSARGTPNTGELFF; D: NA; J: TRBJ2-2; size: NA; V: TRBV9; length: 16
DNA: TGTGCCAGCAGTTACTCGATCGGCAGGACTGGCTATGGCTACACCTTC; CDR3: CASSYSIGRTGYGYTF; D: NA; J: TRBJ1-2; size: NA; V: TRBV6-2/TRBV6-3; length: 16